Listed here are 8 T cell receptor beta chains from one sample, sequenced in a study of cytomegalovirus exposure and HLA in healthy donors. Researchers ran the PCR with 60 Vbeta and 13 Jbeta primers. Profiled with immunoSEQ multiplex PCR; TCRdb holds only in-frame clones, not every one. The ten most abundant clones cover 6.5% of a sample with 150,000 to 200,000 clones. The source material was PBMCs. The receptors originated from a man aged 25-45 years in good health and CMV-seronegative.

The rearrangement links TRBV19 to TRBJ2-3; TRBD2 aligns across 13 bases. CDR1 LNHDA and CDR2 SQIVND come from the germline V gene (reference sequence). V was pared by 5 bases and J by 4 bases, with 6 bases of the junction left unmatched. This CDR3 has 16 amino acids. CDR3: CASSGRTSGSADTQYF. In nucleotides, the CDR3 is TGTGCCAGTAGTGGACGGACTAGCGGGAGCGCAGATACGCAGTATTTT.

V and J are TRBV6-6 and TRBJ1-2, with D perhaps matching TRBD1 (6 bases). The CDR3 length is 16 residues. V lost 5 bases and J lost 0, with 16 bases in between. Germline CDR1 is MNHNY and CDR2 is SVGAGI (reference sequence). The CDR3, as DNA: TGTGCCAGCAGTATAACGACAGGAACTACTAACTATGGCTACACCTTC. Encoded protein: CASSITTGTTNYGYTF.

This chain joins TRBV4-3 and TRBJ2-5, with 12 bases identical to TRBD2. V lost 5 bases, J lost 1 base, and 8 bases stayed unmatched. Germline assignment: CDR1 LGHNA and CDR2 YSLEER. The CDR3 sequence is 17 residues long. In DNA form, the CDR3 reads TGCGCCAGCAGCAGCGGACTAGCGGGGACAACCCAAGAGACCCAGTACTTC. It codes for CASSSGLAGTTQETQYF.

The V and J genes are TRBV12-5 and TRBJ2-2; D might be TRBD1 (5 bases). Germline-derived CDR1 and CDR2 are LGHNT and FRNRAP. Trimming shortened V by 1 base and J by 1 base, and 19 bases separated the two germline ends. This CDR3 has 19 amino acids. CDR3 residues: CASGLDPSRRAKNTGELFF. The CDR3 DNA reads as TGTGCTAGTGGTTTGGACCCCTCCCGCAGGGCGAAGAACACCGGGGAGCTGTTTTTT.

J is TRBJ1-5 and V is TRBV27; 8 bases map to TRBD1. Trimming removed 6 bases from V and 2 bases from J; junction bases left unmatched: 3. The CDR3 spans 14 residues. Germline lookup yields CDR1 MNHEY and CDR2 SMNVEV (reference sequence). The CDR3 coding sequence is TGTGCCAGCAGGCAGGGGGCGGGCAATCAGCCCCAGCATTTT. Protein product: CASRQGAGNQPQHF.

For this clone: Its ends do not fully match the called genes, so a read error is possible. The rearrangement joins TRBV7-3 to TRBJ2-3, with a weak D call TRBD2 (6 bases). From germline, CDR1 is SGHTA and CDR2 FQGTGA. This CDR3 spans 16 amino acids. DNA for the CDR3: TGTGCCAGCAGCCCCAATGGGGTTACTAGCACAGATATGCAGTATTTT. This translates into CASSPNGVTSTDMQYF.

The chain has TRBV4-1 and TRBJ1-4, with TRBD1 as a possible D gene (6 bases). CDR3 size: 13 residues. Germline V gene data show CDR1 as MGHRA and CDR2 as YSYEKL. The germline V and J ends were trimmed by 0 bases and 11 bases, with 10 bases remaining between them. CDR3 sequence reads: CASSQDAGAKLFF. CDR3 nucleotides: TGCGCCAGCAGCCAAGACGCGGGGGCGAAACTGTTTTTT.

The gene calls are TRBV28 and TRBJ2-3; 8 nucleotides line up with TRBD1. From germline, CDR1 is MDHEN and CDR2 SYDVKM. The V and J ends lost 3 bases and 0 bases, in that order; junction bases with no gene match: 14. CDR3 length equals 19 residues. CDR3 sequence: CASSFRDRGLVESTDTQYF. In DNA, the CDR3 is TGTGCCAGCAGTTTCAGAGACAGGGGCCTCGTGGAAAGCACAGATACGCAGTATTTT.